This T cell receptor (beta chain) is drawn from a study of T cells in Graves' hyperthyroidism and ophthalmopathy. Researchers amplified the TCR beta CDR3 regions from RNA transcripts. First-round RT-PCR of the TCR CDR3 relied on the HTBI primer set. TCRdb re-analysed the multiplex PCR reads in MiXCR, keeping a single row per CDR3 protein. The sample consists of a few hundred thousand distinct CDR3 sequences, 18% of them appearing once. This clonotype has ten or more counts. Material for sequencing was blood. The TCR originated in a man younger than 35 with Graves' ophthalmopathy.

The CDR3 DNA follows: TGTGCCAGCAGTGAAGCGATATGGACAGGGATCGCAGATACGCAGTATTTT. It yields the protein CASSEAIWTGIADTQYF. The J gene is TRBJ2-3, the V gene TRBV6-1, with TRBD1 matching over 8 bases. The germline V gene encodes CDR1 MNHNS and CDR2 SASEGT. The CDR3 spans 17 residues. The junction had 9 bases not matched to a gene; V was cut back by 0 bases and J by 4 bases.